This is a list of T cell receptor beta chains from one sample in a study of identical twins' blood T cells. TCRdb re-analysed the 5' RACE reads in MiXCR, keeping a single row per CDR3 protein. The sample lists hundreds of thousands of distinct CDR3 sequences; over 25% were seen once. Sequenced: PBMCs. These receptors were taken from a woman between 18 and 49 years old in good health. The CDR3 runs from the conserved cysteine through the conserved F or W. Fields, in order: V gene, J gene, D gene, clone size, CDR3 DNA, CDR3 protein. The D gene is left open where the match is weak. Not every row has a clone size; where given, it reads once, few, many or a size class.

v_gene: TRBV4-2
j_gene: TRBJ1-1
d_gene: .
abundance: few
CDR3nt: TGTGCCAGCAGCCAAGAGGGGGCGGGGACTGAAGCTTTCTTT
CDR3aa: CASSQEGAGTEAFF

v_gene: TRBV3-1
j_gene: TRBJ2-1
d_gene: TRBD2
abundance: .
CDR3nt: TGTGCCAGCAGCCTCACTAGCGGGAGGGACAATGAGCAGTTTTTC
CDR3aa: CASSLTSGRDNEQFF

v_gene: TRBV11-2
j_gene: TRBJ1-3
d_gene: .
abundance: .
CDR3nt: TGTGCCAGCAGCTTAGAACCTGACTCTGGAAACACCATATATTTT
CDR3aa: CASSLEPDSGNTIYF

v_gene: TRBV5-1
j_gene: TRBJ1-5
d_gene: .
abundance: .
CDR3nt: TGCGCCAGCAGCTTTCTTGCAGGGCCGGGCAATCAGCCCCAGCATTTT
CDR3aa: CASSFLAGPGNQPQHF

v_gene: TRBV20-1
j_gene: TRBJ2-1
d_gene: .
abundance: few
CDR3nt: TGCAGTGCTAGAGGAGGCAGGGGCCCCCTAAATGAGCAGTTCTTC
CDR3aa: CSARGGRGPLNEQFF

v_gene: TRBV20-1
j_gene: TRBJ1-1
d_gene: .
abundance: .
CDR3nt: TGCAGTGCTAGAGGGGGCGGCAGTGCTGAAGCTTTCTTT
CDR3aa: CSARGGGSAEAFF

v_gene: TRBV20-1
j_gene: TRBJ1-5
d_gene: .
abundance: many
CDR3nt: TGCAGTGCTAGAGATAGCAGTACTAATCAGCCCCAGCATTTT
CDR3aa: CSARDSSTNQPQHF

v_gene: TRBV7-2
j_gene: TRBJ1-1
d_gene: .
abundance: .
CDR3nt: TGTGCCAGCAGCTTAGTACTGCCTGAAGCTTTCTTT
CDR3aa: CASSLVLPEAFF

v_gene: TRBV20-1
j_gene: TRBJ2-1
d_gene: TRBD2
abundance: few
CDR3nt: TGCAGTGCTACCGACTTTGGACTAGCGGGCAATGAGCAGTTCTTC
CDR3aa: CSATDFGLAGNEQFF

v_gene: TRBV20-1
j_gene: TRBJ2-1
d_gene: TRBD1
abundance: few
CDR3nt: TGCAGTGCTAGCGACAGGGATTACAATGAGCAGTTCTTC
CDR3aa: CSASDRDYNEQFF

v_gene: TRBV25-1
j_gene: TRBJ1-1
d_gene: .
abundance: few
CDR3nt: TGTGCCAGCAGTGCCCCGGGGGGGAACACTGAAGCTTTCTTT
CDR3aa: CASSAPGGNTEAFF

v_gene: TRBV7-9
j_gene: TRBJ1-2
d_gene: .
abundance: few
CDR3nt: TGTGCCAGCATCTCCCGGGCCAGCCACTATGGCTACACCTTC
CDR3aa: CASISRASHYGYTF

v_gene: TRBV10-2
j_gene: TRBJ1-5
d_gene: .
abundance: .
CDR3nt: TGCGCCAGTGCCGGGACAAATAGCAATCAGCCCCAGCATTTT
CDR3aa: CASAGTNSNQPQHF

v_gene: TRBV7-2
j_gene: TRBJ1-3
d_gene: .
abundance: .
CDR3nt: TGTGCCAGCAGTGAACAGGGTAATGGAAACACCATATATTTT
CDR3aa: CASSEQGNGNTIYF

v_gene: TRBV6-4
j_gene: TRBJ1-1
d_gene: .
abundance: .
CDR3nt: TGTGCCAGCAGTGTTACCGACAGGAACACTCAAGCTTTCTTT
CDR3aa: CASSVTDRNTQAFF

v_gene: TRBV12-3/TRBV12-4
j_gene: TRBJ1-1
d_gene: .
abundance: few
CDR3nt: TGTGCCAGCAGTTCAACGTCTGGGACAGAAGCTTTCTTT
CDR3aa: CASSSTSGTEAFF

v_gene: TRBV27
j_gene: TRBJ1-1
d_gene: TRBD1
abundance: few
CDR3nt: TGTGCCAGCAGTTTATACCCACAGGGGAGGACTGAAGCTTTCTTT
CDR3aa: CASSLYPQGRTEAFF

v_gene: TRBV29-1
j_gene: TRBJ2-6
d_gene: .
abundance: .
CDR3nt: TGCAGCGTTGTTTCTGCAGGGACTTCATCTGGGGCCAACGTCCTGACTTTC
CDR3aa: CSVVSAGTSSGANVLTF

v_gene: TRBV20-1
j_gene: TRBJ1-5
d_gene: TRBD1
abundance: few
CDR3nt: TGCAGTGCTTCCTCAGGGGGAGGCAATCAGCCCCAGCATTTT
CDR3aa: CSASSGGGNQPQHF

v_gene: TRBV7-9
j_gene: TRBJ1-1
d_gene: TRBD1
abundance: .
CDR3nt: TGTGCCAGCAGCTTGGCTGGCCGACAGGGCCCTGAAGCTTTCTTT
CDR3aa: CASSLAGRQGPEAFF

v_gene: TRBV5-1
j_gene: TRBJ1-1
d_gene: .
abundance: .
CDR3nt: TGCGCCAGCAGCTTGCGCGGCAAGGCTGAAGCTTTCTTT
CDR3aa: CASSLRGKAEAFF

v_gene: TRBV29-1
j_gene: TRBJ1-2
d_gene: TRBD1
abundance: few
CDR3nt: TGCAGCGTTGATTCCGGACAGGGGAACTATGGCTACACCTTC
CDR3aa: CSVDSGQGNYGYTF

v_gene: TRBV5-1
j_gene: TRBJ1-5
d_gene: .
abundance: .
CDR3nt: TGCGCCAGCAGCTTTTCGGGGGACGATCAGCCCCAGCATTTT
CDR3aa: CASSFSGDDQPQHF

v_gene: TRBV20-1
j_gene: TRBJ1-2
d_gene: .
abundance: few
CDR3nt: TGCAGTGCTAGATGGGACGACCACGGCTACACCTTC
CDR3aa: CSARWDDHGYTF

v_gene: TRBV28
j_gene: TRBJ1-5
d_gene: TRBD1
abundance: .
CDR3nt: TGTGCCAGCAGTGGACAGGGTTCGGCTCAGCCCCAGCATTTT
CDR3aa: CASSGQGSAQPQHF

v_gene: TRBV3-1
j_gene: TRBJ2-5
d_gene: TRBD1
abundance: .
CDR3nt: TGTGCCAGCAGTAAGGGGGCCTTAGAGACCCAGTACTTC
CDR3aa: CASSKGALETQYF

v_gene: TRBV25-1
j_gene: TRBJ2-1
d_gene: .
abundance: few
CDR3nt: TGTGCCAGCAGTGAATGGGACAATGAGCAGTTCTTC
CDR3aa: CASSEWDNEQFF